This entry lists 15 T cell receptor beta chains sequenced from one sample in a study of shared clonotypes between healthy human individuals. This table comes from immunoSEQ multiplex PCR, and its TCRdb copy is limited to in-frame clones, with some not included. The sample holds roughly 2.5 million clones, approximately 94% seen once. The sequenced sample consisted of naive CD4+ T cells sorted from blood. Specified subset: CD45RA+ positively selected. The origin of the receptors is a man younger than 35 in good health.

The chain is built from TRBV2 and TRBJ2-5; no clear D. Deletions cut 7 bases from V and 3 bases from J, with 6 bases between. The length of the CDR3 is 11 residues. The germline V gene has CDR1 SNHLY and CDR2 FYNNEI. The CDR3 bases are TGTGCCAGCATGTCCGAAGAGACCCAGTACTTC. This encodes CASMSEETQYF.

The rearrangement uses TRBV7-9 and TRBJ2-2, with 8 bases aligning to TRBD1. The CDR3 totals 16 residues. The germline CDR1 and CDR2 sequences are SEHNR and FQNEAQ (reference sequence). V shed 3 bases, J shed 1 base, and the junction held 4 bases outside the gene matches. The CDR3 protein is CASSLSGQGNTGELFF. The CDR3 DNA reads TGTGCCAGCAGCTTGTCTGGACAGGGGAACACCGGGGAGCTGTTTTTT.

The chain uses TRBV6-5 and TRBJ2-2; 9 nucleotides agree with TRBD2. After removal of 3 bases from V and 5 bases from J, the junction contained 7 bases not matched to a gene. CDR1 is MNHEY, CDR2 SVGAGI, per germline. The CDR3 extends over 16 amino acids. CDR3 bases: TGTGCCAGCAGTTATCCCCGCGCGGGAGGGACCGGGGAGCTGTTTTTT. Translated: CASSYPRAGGTGELFF.

This chain joins TRBV5-1 and TRBJ2-7, with D hard to call. V was clipped by 4 bases and J by 3 bases, with 14 bases between them. This CDR3 region has 14 residues. Germline V gene lookup returns CDR1 SGHRS and CDR2 YFSETQ. DNA of the CDR3: TGCGCCAGCAGCACGGGCACGTCCGTCTACGAGCAGTACTTC. Translated, it gives CASSTGTSVYEQYF.

The rearrangement links TRBV6-5 to TRBJ1-2; TRBD1 might be the D (6 bases). V lost 5 bases, J lost 0 bases, and 10 bases lay in between. CDR1 MNHEY and CDR2 SVGAGI come from the germline V gene. The CDR3 consists of 14 residues. The CDR3 DNA reads TGTGCCAGCAGTACCCAGGGGACTAACTATGGCTACACCTTC. Its protein product is CASSTQGTNYGYTF.

The chain uses TRBV30 and TRBJ1-1, with D possibly matching TRBD1 (5 bases). Germline-derived CDR1 and CDR2 are GTSNPN and SVGIG (reference sequence). Trimming took off 2 bases at V and 4 bases at J, with 11 bases between the two ends. The CDR3 is made up of 13 amino acids. The CDR3 sequence is CAWSSRRGTEAFF. The CDR3 DNA is TGTGCCTGGAGTTCCCGGAGGGGCACTGAAGCTTTCTTT.

This chain uses TRBV7-2 with TRBJ1-1, with a weak D call TRBD1 (5 bases). The CDR3 is 13 residues long. In germline, CDR1 is SGHTA, CDR2 FQGNSA. Trimming cost V 5 bases and J 1 base, with 8 bases left between them. DNA for the CDR3: TGTGCCAGCAGCCCGACAGCGAACACTGAAGCTTTCTTT. Amino acids: CASSPTANTEAFF. Full variable domain (rest looked up from reference TRBV7-2 and TRBJ1-1): GAGVSQSPSNKVTEKGKDVELRCDPISGHTALYWYRQSLGQGLEFLIYFQGNSAPDKSGLPSDRFSAERTGGSVSTLTIQRTQQEDSAVYLCASSPTANTEAFFGQGTRLTVV.

The chain combines TRBV27 with TRBJ1-2; maybe TRBD1 (6 bases). CDR1 is MNHEY, CDR2 SMNVEV, per germline (reference sequence). The CDR3 spans 13 residues. V lost 5 bases and J 4 bases, leaving 11 bases between the germline ends. The chain's CDR3 is CASSPKGGYGYTF. DNA of the CDR3: TGTGCCAGCAGTCCTAAGGGGGGCTATGGCTACACCTTC.

Here the CDR3 DNA reads TGTGCCAGCAGCTTAGCCCTTGGGGGCCGTAGTGAAAAACTGTTTTTT. Translation: CASSLALGGRSEKLFF. The rearrangement joins TRBV7-9 to TRBJ1-4; the D gene is possibly TRBD1 (6 bases). The germline V and J ends were trimmed by 0 bases and 7 bases, with 15 bases remaining between them. Germline lookup yields CDR1 SEHNR and CDR2 FQNEAQ (reference sequence). The CDR3 has 16 amino acids.

The V gene is TRBV18, the J gene TRBJ2-3, with 11 nucleotides matching TRBD2. There are 16 residues in the CDR3. The V gene end was trimmed by 5 bases and the J gene end by 8 bases; junction bases not matched to a gene: 12. Germline V gene sequence: CDR1 KGHSH, CDR2 LQKENI. The CDR3, as DNA: TGTGCCAGCTCATTTACGCCTAGCGGGGGGCCTGTTACGCAGTATTTT. Its translation is CASSFTPSGGPVTQYF.

Regarding this clone: At the DNA level, this CDR3 is encoded by other sequences in the same sample as well. V usage is TRBV6-5 and J usage is TRBJ1-2; maybe TRBD1 (5 bases). Looked up from germline, CDR1 is MNHEY and CDR2 is SVGAGI. The CDR3 has 13 amino acids. Between the trimmed V and J ends, which lost 5 bases and 1 base, there was a span of 8 bases. The CDR3 sequence: CASSRGLNYGYTF. CDR3 nucleotides: TGTGCCAGCAGTAGGGGACTTAACTATGGCTACACCTTC.

The chain couples TRBV6-6 to TRBJ2-2; the D call may be TRBD1 or TRBD2 (6 bases each). Per germline, CDR1 MNHNY and CDR2 SVGAGI (reference sequence). The CDR3 covers 16 residues. V was shortened by 4 bases and J by 5 bases, with 17 bases between the two germline ends. CDR3 loop: CASSSPRGPGTGELFF. CDR3 bases: TGTGCCAGCAGTTCCCCCCGGGGGCCGGGTACCGGGGAGCTGTTTTTT.

V is TRBV7-2 and J is TRBJ1-1; TRBD1 aligns across 10 bases. This CDR3 is built from 15 residues. Germline CDR1 and CDR2: SGHTA and FQGNSA. V was pared by 1 base and J by 8 bases, with 7 bases of the junction left unmatched. The CDR3 here is CASSLGGQGLGEAFF. In nucleotides, the CDR3 is TGTGCCAGCAGCTTAGGGGGACAGGGGCTAGGGGAAGCTTTCTTT.

The genes are TRBV5-1 and TRBJ2-7; D is possibly TRBD1 or TRBD2 (5 bases each). The germline CDR1 and CDR2 sequences are SGHRS and YFSETQ. The CDR3 runs 15 residues. V lost 4 bases, J lost 2 bases, and 16 bases lay in between. In nucleotides, the CDR3 is TGCGCCAGCAGCCTGACCACGACAGCGGCCTACGAGCAGTACTTC. Residues: CASSLTTTAAYEQYF.

Only one count was recorded for this clone. The chain employs TRBV9 and TRBJ2-2, with D possibly TRBD1 on 6 matching bases. Germline V CDR1 and CDR2: SGDLS, YYNGEE. Trimming took 3 bases from V and 1 from J, leaving 10 bases between them. The CDR3 loop spans 15 amino acids. The CDR3 here is CASSALTGNTGELFF. CDR3 in DNA: TGTGCCAGCAGCGCATTGACAGGGAACACCGGGGAGCTGTTTTTT. Based on the CDR3 plus reference TRBV9 and TRBJ2-2, the full variable domain is DSGVTQTPKHLITATGQRVTLRCSPRSGDLSVYWYQQSLDQGLQFLIQYYNGEERAKGNILERFSAQQFPDLHSELNLSSLELGDSALYFCASSALTGNTGELFFGEGSRLTVL.